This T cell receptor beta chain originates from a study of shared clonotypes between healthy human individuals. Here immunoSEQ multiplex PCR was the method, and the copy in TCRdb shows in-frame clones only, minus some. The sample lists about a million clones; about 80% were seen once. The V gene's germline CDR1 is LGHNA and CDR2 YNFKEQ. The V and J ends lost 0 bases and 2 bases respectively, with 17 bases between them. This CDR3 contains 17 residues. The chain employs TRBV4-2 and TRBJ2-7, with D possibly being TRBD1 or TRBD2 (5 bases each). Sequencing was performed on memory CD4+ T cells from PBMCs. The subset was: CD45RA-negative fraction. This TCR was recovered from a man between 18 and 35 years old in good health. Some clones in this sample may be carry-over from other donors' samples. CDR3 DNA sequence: TGTGCCAGCAGCCAAGATCGAGGGACCTGGGGCGCCTACGAGCAGTACTTC. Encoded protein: CASSQDRGTWGAYEQYF.